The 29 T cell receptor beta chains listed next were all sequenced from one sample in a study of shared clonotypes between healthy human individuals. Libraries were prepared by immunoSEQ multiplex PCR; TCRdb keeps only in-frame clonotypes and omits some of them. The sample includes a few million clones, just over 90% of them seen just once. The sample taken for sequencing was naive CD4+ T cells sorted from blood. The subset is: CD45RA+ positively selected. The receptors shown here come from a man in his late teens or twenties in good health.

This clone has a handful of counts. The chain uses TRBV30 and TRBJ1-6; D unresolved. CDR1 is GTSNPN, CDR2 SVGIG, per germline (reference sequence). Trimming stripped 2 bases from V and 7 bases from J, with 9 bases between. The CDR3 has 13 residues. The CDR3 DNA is TGTGCCTGGAGTCCTGCCCGGAATTCACCCCTCCACTTT. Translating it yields CAWSPARNSPLHF.

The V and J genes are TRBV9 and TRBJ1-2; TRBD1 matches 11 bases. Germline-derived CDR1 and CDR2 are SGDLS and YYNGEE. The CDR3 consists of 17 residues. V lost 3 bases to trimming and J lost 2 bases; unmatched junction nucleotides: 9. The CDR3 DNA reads TGTGCCAGCAGCGGATCTGGGACAGGGGGAATAAACTATGGCTACACCTTC. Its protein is CASSGSGTGGINYGYTF.

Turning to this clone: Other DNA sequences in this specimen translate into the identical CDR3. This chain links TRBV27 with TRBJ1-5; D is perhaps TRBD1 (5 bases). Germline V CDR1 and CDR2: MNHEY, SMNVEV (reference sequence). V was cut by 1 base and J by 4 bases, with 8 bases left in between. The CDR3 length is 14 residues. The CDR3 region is CASSLFGGNQPQHF. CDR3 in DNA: TGTGCCAGCAGTTTATTTGGGGGTAATCAGCCCCAGCATTTT.

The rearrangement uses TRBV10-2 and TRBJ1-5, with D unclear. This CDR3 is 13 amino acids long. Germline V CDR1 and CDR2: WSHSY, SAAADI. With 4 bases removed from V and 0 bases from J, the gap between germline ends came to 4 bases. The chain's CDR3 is CASSGVSNQPQHF. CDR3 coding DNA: TGCGCCAGCAGTGGCGTTAGCAATCAGCCCCAGCATTTT.

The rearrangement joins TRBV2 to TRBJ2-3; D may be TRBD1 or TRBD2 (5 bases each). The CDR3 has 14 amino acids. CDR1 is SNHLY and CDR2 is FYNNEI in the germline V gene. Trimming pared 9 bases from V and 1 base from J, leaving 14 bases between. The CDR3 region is CASVPGRGTDTQYF. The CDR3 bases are TGTGCCAGTGTCCCGGGACGGGGCACAGATACGCAGTATTTT.

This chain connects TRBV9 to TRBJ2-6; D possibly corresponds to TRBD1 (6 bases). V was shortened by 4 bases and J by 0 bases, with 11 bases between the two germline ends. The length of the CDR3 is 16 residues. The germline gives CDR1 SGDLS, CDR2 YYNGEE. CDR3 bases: TGTGCCAGCAGCCTTCACAGGGACTCTGGGGCCAACGTCCTGACTTTC. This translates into CASSLHRDSGANVLTF. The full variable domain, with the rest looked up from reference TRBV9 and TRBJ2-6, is DSGVTQTPKHLITATGQRVTLRCSPRSGDLSVYWYQQSLDQGLQFLIQYYNGEERAKGNILERFSAQQFPDLHSELNLSSLELGDSALYFCASSLHRDSGANVLTFGAGSRLTVL.

As DNA, the CDR3 is TGTGCCAGCAGCTCAGCTAGCGGCAACACCGGGGAGCTGTTTTTT. Translation: CASSSASGNTGELFF. The gene calls are TRBV7-9 and TRBJ2-2, with 7 bases that match TRBD2. CDR1 and CDR2 (germline): SEHNR, FQNEAQ (reference sequence). The CDR3 totals 15 residues. J was trimmed by 2 bases and V by 4 bases; bases with no gene match: 4.

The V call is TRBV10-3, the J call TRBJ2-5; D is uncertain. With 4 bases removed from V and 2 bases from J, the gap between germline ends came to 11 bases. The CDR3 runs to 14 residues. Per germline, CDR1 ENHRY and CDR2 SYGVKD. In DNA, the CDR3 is TGTGCCATCAGTGCCCTAACGGAGCAAGAGACCCAGTACTTC. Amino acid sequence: CAISALTEQETQYF.

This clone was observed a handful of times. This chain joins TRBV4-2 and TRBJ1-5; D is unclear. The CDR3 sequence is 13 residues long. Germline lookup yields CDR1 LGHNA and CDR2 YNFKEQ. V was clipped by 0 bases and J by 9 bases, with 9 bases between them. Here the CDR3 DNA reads TGTGCCAGCAGCCAAGACAGCGTCTGGCCCCAGCATTTT. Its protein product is CASSQDSVWPQHF.

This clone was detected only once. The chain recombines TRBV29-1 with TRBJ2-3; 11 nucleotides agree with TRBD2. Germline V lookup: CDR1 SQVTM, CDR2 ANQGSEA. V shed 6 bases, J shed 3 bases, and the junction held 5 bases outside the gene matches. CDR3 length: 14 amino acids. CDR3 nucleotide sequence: TGCAGCGTCACGACTAGCGGGAAAACAGATACGCAGTATTTT. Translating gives CSVTTSGKTDTQYF.

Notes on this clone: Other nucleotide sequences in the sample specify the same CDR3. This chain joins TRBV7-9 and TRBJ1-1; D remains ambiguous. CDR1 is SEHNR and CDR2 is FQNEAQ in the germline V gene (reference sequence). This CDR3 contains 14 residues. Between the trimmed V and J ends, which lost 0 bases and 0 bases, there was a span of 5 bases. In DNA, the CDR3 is TGTGCCAGCAGCTTAGCAGGCTTGAACACTGAAGCTTTCTTT. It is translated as CASSLAGLNTEAFF.

CDR3 sequence (DNA): TGCGCCAGCAGCTTGGACACCCGGGACTACAATGAGCAGTTCTTC. The encoded protein is CASSLDTRDYNEQFF. The chain is built from TRBV5-1 and TRBJ2-1; maybe TRBD2 (5 bases). Germline CDR1 SGHRS, CDR2 YFSETQ. V lost 0 bases, J lost 3 bases, and 10 bases lay in between. This CDR3 has 15 residues.

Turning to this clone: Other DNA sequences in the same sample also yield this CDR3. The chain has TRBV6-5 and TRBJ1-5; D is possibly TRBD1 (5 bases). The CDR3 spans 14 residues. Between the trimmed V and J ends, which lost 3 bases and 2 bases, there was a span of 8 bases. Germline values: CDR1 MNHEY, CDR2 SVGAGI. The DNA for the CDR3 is TGTGCCAGCAGTTATGGGGGAGGCAATCAGCCCCAGCATTTT. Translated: CASSYGGGNQPQHF.

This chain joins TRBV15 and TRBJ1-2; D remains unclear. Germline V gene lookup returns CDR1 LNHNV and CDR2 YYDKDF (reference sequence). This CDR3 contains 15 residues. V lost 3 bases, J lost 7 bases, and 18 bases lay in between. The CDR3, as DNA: TGTGCCACCAGCAGGGAACCTCAGTTTCCTGGTGGCTACACCTTC. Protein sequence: CATSREPQFPGGYTF.

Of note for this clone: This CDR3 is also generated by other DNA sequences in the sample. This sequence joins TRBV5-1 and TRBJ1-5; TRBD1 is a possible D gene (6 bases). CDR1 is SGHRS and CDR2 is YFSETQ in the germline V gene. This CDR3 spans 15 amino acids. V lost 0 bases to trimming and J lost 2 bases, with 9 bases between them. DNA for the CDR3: TGCGCCAGCAGCTTGGGGACAGTGGGCAATCAGCCCCAGCATTTT. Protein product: CASSLGTVGNQPQHF.

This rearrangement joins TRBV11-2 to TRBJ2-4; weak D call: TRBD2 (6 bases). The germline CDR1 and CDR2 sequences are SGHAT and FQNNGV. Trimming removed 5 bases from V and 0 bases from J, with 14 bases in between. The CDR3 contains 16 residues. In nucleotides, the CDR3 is TGTGCCAGCAGCCTAAGGAGGGCGGTAGCCAAAAACATTCAGTACTTC. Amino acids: CASSLRRAVAKNIQYF.

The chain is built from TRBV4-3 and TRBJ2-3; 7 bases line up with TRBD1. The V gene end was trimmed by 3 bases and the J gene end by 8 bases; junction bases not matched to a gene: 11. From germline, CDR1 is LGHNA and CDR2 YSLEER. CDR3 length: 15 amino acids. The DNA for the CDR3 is TGCGCCAGCAGCCAGGTCGCGACAGGGATTGGTACGCAGTATTTT. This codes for CASSQVATGIGTQYF.

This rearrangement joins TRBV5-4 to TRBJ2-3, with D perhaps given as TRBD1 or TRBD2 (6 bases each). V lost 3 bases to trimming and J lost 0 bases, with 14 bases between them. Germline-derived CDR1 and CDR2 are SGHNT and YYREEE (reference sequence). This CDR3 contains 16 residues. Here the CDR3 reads CASSSQRRGSTDTQYF. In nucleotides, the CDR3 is TGTGCCAGCAGCTCACAGCGGAGGGGGAGCACAGATACGCAGTATTTT.

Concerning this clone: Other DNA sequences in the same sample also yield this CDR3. CDR3 loop: CSVELNTEAFF. CDR3 sequence (DNA): TGCAGCGTTGAATTGAACACTGAAGCTTTCTTT. The rearrangement joins TRBV29-1 to TRBJ1-1, with unresolved D. In germline, CDR1 is SQVTM, CDR2 ANQGSEA. Trimming took off 2 bases at V and 0 bases at J, with 1 base between the two ends. This CDR3 comprises 11 residues.

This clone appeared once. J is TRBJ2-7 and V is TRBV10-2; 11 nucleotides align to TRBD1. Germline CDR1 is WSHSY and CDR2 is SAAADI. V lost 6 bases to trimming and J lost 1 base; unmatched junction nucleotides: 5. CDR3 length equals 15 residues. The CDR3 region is CASSLGTGGSYEQYF. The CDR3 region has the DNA TGCGCCAGCAGCTTAGGGACAGGGGGTTCCTACGAGCAGTACTTC.

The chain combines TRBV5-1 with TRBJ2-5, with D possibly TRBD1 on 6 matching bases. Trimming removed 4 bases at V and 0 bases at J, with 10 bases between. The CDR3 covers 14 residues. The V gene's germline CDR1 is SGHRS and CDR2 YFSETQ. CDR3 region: CASSATGYQETQYF. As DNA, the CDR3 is TGCGCCAGCAGCGCAACAGGGTACCAAGAGACCCAGTACTTC.

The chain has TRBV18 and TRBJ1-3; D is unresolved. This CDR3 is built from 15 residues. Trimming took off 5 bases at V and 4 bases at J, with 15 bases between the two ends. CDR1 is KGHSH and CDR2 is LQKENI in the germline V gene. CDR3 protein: CASSYAFGSGNTIYF. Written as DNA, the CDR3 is TGTGCCAGCTCATACGCATTTGGGTCGGGAAACACCATATATTTT.

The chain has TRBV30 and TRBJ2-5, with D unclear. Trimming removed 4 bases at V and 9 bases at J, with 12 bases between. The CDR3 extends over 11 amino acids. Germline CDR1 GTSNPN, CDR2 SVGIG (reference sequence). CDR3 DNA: TGTGCCTGGACCCTTGAGGCTGCCCAGTACTTC. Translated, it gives CAWTLEAAQYF.

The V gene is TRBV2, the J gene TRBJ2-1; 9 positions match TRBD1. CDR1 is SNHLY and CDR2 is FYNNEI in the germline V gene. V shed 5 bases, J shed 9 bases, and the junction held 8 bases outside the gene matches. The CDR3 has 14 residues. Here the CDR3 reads CASSLPGQGLEQFF. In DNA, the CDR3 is TGTGCCAGCAGTTTACCGGGACAGGGTCTTGAGCAGTTCTTC.

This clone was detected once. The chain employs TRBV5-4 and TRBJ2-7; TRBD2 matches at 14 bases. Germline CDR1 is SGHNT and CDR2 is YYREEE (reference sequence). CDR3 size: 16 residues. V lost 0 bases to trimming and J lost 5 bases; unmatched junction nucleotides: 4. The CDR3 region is CASSLGTSGGIDEQYF. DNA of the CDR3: TGTGCCAGCAGCTTGGGGACTAGCGGGGGGATCGACGAGCAGTACTTC.

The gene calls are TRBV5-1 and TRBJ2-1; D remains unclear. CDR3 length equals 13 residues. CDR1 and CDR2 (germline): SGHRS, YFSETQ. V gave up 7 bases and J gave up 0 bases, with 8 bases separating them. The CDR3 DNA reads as TGCGCCAGCCCTTCGTGCTCCTACAATGAGCAGTTCTTC. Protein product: CASPSCSYNEQFF.

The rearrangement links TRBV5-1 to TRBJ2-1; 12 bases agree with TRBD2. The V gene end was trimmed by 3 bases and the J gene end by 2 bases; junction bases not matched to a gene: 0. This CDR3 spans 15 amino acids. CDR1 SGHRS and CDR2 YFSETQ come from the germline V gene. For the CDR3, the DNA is TGCGCCAGCAGCTGGACTAGCGGGACCTACAATGAGCAGTTCTTC. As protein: CASSWTSGTYNEQFF.

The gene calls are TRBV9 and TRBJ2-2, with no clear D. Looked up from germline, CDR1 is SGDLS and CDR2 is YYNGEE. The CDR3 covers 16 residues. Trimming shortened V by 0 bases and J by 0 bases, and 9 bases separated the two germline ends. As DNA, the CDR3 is TGTGCCAGCAGCGTAGATAGGAGTTCGAACACCGGGGAGCTGTTTTTT. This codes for CASSVDRSSNTGELFF.

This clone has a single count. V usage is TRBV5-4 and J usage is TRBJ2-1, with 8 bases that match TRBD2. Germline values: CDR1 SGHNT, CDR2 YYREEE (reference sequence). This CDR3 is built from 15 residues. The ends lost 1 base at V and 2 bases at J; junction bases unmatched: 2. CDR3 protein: CASSLPGLAYNEQFF. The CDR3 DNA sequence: TGTGCCAGCAGCTTGCCGGGACTAGCCTACAATGAGCAGTTCTTC.